This T cell receptor (beta chain) was sequenced for a study of vaccination effects on CD4 cells after COVID-19. General study results and limits: The authors studied few convalescent patients and collected no early post-infection timepoints.

A remark on this clone: Its antigen remains unidentified.

Following culture for approximately ten days, CD4+ T cells were isolated. All participants had two doses of either the BNT162b2 or mRNA-1273 vaccine. The healthy vaccine recipients, who had no prior SARS-CoV-2 infection, showed negative nucleocapsid antibodies. The V and J ends lost 7 bases and 5 bases respectively, with 15 bases between them. Germline-derived CDR1 and CDR2 are MNHEY and SVGAGI. The CDR3 runs to 15 residues. Generated by immunoSEQ multiplex PCR, the TCRdb table keeps only in-frame clones and is missing some. The top ten clones hold less than 9.5% of a sample with about 39,000 clones, around 73% of them seen once.

This chain links TRBV6-5 with TRBJ1-6; the D gene is possibly TRBD1 (5 bases). This receptor was identified in a human donor who received a COVID-19 vaccine. Sequences were derived from CD4+ T cells from PBMCs cultured without peptide, sampled after COVID-19 vaccination. The CDR3 nucleotides read TGTGCCAGCATCGGCCAGGGAAGTGATAATTCACCCCTCCACTTT. Amino acids: CASIGQGSDNSPLHF.